Reported below is one T cell receptor (beta chain). The specificity of this receptor is unknown. Base qualities are missing; no much larger clone stands one base away. The entry originates in a study of T cell responses to AZD1222 COVID-19 vaccine (dated by TCRdb to 2020 to 2023). With regard to the full study: AZD1222 recipients given second doses at about 4 weeks or at about 12 weeks were pooled, since spike-specific TCR depth and breadth were not found to differ between the two schedules. Trial participants were enrolled into age subgroups of 18-55, 56-69 and 70-plus years, which contained about 150, 27 and 61 TCR-sequenced participants, respectively. A total of 233 trial participants underwent TCR sequencing, of whom nearly 210 had received two doses of AZD1222 and some 26 had received two doses of the MenACWY control vaccine. Summary of the overall study and its limitations: Because no day 14 peak-response samples were available, the repertoires could be characterized only after the peak T cell response. In the small 56-69-year group, the increase in depth fell short of significance, most likely because of low power. The vaccine-associated CD4 TCRs covered the entire spike protein, and the dominant responses fell in regions 160-218 and 743-854. Most participants were white British and females outnumbered males, and the authors suggested that clonal diversity may have been underestimated. Conclusions about previously exposed vaccinees were limited because only six AZD1222 recipients were SARS-CoV-2 seropositive at baseline. After two AZD1222 doses, spike-specific TCR breadth and depth were significantly higher than at day 0 and than in MenACWY recipients. Reportedly, almost half of the unique spike-specific TCRs recognized epitopes lying outside the regions that are mutated in the B.1.351 and B.1.1.7 variants.

Taken from cysteine to phenylalanine, the CDR3 has 15 residues. Only the CDR3 part of the read is kept: 45 bases, read in frame from the first base. CDR1 and CDR2 were assigned from the germline V gene as SGHVS and FQNEAQ. Here V drops 0 bases and J drops 6 bases, and the junction holds 1 base not matched to any gene. The sample's time point label, in plain terms: baseline before first vaccination. Vaccinee samples were obtained from the UK trials COV001 and COV002, which included a single-blind randomized controlled phase 2/3 trial of AZD1222 (ChAdOx1 nCoV-19) in healthy adults. Trial participant PBMC samples were collected at day 0 and day 28 after the second dose for TCRbeta chain sequencing. The CDR3 regions of human TCRbeta chains were analyzed by immunosequencing. Concerning the study's data processing: Repertoire TCRs were matched against a reference library of SARS-CoV-2-specific TCRs generated with the MIRA antigen-specificity platform. Breadth was defined as the fraction of unique TCRs that were SARS-CoV-2-associated, and depth was defined as the fraction of total T cells that were SARS-CoV-2-associated. Using the MIRA data, each spike-specific TCR was mapped to the spike region that the TCR reacts to and placed in a CD4 or CD8 class. Log10-transformed breadth and depth values were compared by one-way ANOVA with Sidak's multiple comparisons tests. Sourced from immuneACCESS, this table was stored by TCRdb with only in-frame sequences that have V and J called. A share of the clones is absent; for the studies checked, an unresolved V gene accounts for under half, and the remainder has no known explanation. V and J calls and clone size come straight from that table; D and trimming were deduced from the DNA. The sample data list some 31,000 clones, and over 90% of these were observed just once. 8.1% of the sample is in the top ten clones.

The clonotype was recovered from an adult in good health. This chain is built from TRBV7-8 and TRBJ1-6; 8 bases in between match TRBD1. This material consisted of peripheral blood, taken on day 0 of AZD1222 vaccination. The CDR3 protein sequence reads: CASSLAGQGNSPLHF. The DNA sequence reads TGTGCCAGCAGCTTAGCCGGACAGGGTAATTCACCCCTCCACTTT.